The 27 T cell receptor beta chains below come from one sample, sequenced in a study of shared clonotypes between healthy human individuals. Sequenced by immunoSEQ multiplex PCR; TCRdb stores in-frame clones only, minus some. The table shows about 1,500,000 clones, with roughly 96% occurring only once. The sequenced sample consisted of naive CD4+ T cells sorted from blood. Subset specified: CD45RA+ positively selected. The receptors originated from a man aged 25 to 45 in good health.

The V and J genes are TRBV5-4 and TRBJ1-1; 7 bases are a match to TRBD1. With V trimmed by 4 bases and J by 7 bases, 7 bases remained unmatched. This CDR3 region has 13 residues. From germline, CDR1 is SGHNT and CDR2 YYREEE (reference sequence). Written as DNA, the CDR3 is TGTGCCAGCAGCCTTGACCGGGACAGTGAAGCTTTCTTT. It codes for CASSLDRDSEAFF. The entire variable domain, with the rest obtained from reference TRBV5-4 and TRBJ1-1, is as follows: ETGVTQSPTHLIKTRGQQVTLRCSSQSGHNTVSWYQQALGQGPQFIFQYYREEENGRGNFPPRFSGLQFPNYSSELNVNALELDDSALYLCASSLDRDSEAFFGQGTRLTVV.

The table lists this clone with a few counts. The V gene is TRBV11-2, the J gene TRBJ2-2, with D hard to call. Germline V gene sequence: CDR1 SGHAT, CDR2 FQNNGV. This CDR3 contains 14 residues. Trimming took 4 bases from V and 8 from J, leaving 14 bases between them. For the CDR3, the DNA is TGTGCCAGCAGCTCTTATCGAGTAAAGGGGGAGCTGTTTTTT. It specifies CASSSYRVKGELFF.

The chain has TRBV5-1 and TRBJ2-3, with no clear D. The CDR3 is 14 residues long. Germline CDR1 SGHRS, CDR2 YFSETQ. V was cut by 0 bases and J by 5 bases, with 10 bases left in between. In DNA, the CDR3 is TGCGCCAGCAGCTTGGGGGCCCATGGAGATACGCAGTATTTT. It specifies CASSLGAHGDTQYF.

The gene calls are TRBV5-1 and TRBJ2-7, with 8 bases that match TRBD1. The CDR3 totals 15 residues. Germline CDR1 SGHRS, CDR2 YFSETQ. The J segment lost 4 bases and the V segment lost 5 bases, leaving 11 bases of the junction unmatched. The CDR3 region has the DNA TGCGCCAGCAGAGTTCTCCAGGGGGCAGGGTACGAGCAGTACTTC. It translates to CASRVLQGAGYEQYF.

The CDR3 here is CASSIGRPDIQYF. In nucleotides, the CDR3 is TGTGCCAGCAGCATAGGCCGCCCGGACATTCAGTACTTC. The rearrangement links TRBV2 to TRBJ2-4; D is ambiguous. The CDR3 is 13 amino acids. The germline V gene encodes CDR1 SNHLY and CDR2 FYNNEI. Between the trimmed V and J ends, which lost 6 bases and 8 bases, there was a span of 14 bases.

This clone was seen just once. V usage is TRBV27 and J usage is TRBJ1-2; TRBD1 agrees at 8 bases. This CDR3 has 15 amino acids. The trim removed 0 bases at V and 8 bases at J, leaving 8 bases unmatched. Germline values: CDR1 MNHEY, CDR2 SMNVEV (reference sequence). This CDR3 reads CASSLSRQGSDGYTF. The CDR3 DNA reads TGTGCCAGCAGTTTATCTCGACAGGGGTCGGACGGCTACACCTTC.

This clone is a singleton in its sample. The chain joins TRBV10-3 to TRBJ1-2; a weak D match, TRBD1 (6 bases). Trimming pared 1 base from V and 4 bases from J, leaving 7 bases between. CDR1 ENHRY and CDR2 SYGVKD come from the germline V gene. The CDR3 contains 13 residues. CDR3 in DNA: TGTGCCATCAGTGAGTTGACAGGCTATGGCTACACCTTC. Encoded protein: CAISELTGYGYTF.

The chain is built from TRBV9 and TRBJ2-3; TRBD2 matches at 8 bases. The CDR3 loop spans 16 amino acids. CDR1 and CDR2 (germline): SGDLS, YYNGEE. The junction had 12 bases not matched to a gene; V was cut back by 4 bases and J by 5 bases. The CDR3 loop is CASSNRPGGTLDTQYF. For the CDR3, the DNA is TGTGCCAGCAGCAACCGACCGGGAGGGACACTAGATACGCAGTATTTT.

The chain recombines TRBV6-6 with TRBJ2-3; possible D gene TRBD1, 6 bases. The germline V gene encodes CDR1 MNHNY and CDR2 SVGAGI (reference sequence). V lost 4 bases and J 4 bases, leaving 18 bases between the germline ends. The CDR3 totals 16 residues. As DNA, the CDR3 is TGTGCCAGCAGTTCCTTCAGGGGAGCGACCCCAGATACGCAGTATTTT. Translated: CASSSFRGATPDTQYF.

J is TRBJ2-7 and V is TRBV6-5, with D perhaps matching TRBD2 (5 bases). This CDR3 has 13 residues. CDR1 is MNHEY and CDR2 is SVGAGI in the germline V gene. The V end lost 2 bases, the J end lost 6 bases, and 11 bases lay between the germline ends. Here the CDR3 DNA reads TGTGCCAGCAGTTACCGACGGGAAGGCGAGCAGTACTTC. It encodes CASSYRREGEQYF.

The rearrangement uses TRBV7-9 and TRBJ1-2; unclear D gene. V was pared by 4 bases and J by 4 bases, with 19 bases between. This CDR3 region has 16 residues. Germline CDR1 is SEHNR and CDR2 is FQNEAQ (reference sequence). CDR3 DNA: TGTGCCAGCAGCTACTACTCCGGAGGCTCCCTCTATGGCTACACCTTC. Translated, it gives CASSYYSGGSLYGYTF.

The V gene is TRBV19, the J gene TRBJ2-1; no definite D call. This CDR3 region has 16 residues. Germline V gives CDR1 LNHDA, CDR2 SQIVND (reference sequence). V lost 3 bases to trimming and J lost 9 bases, with 21 bases between them. The CDR3 loop reads CASSINRVGGMIEQFF. CDR3 DNA sequence: TGTGCCAGTAGTATCAATCGGGTAGGCGGAATGATTGAGCAGTTCTTC.

This chain joins TRBV30 and TRBJ2-1; TRBD2 matches at 7 bases. V lost 3 bases, J lost 7 bases, and 9 bases stayed unmatched. Germline CDR1 and CDR2: GTSNPN and SVGIG (reference sequence). The CDR3 has 14 amino acids. CDR3 sequence reads: CAWSLLASGNEQFF. In DNA form, the CDR3 reads TGTGCCTGGAGCCTCCTTGCTAGCGGAAATGAGCAGTTCTTC.

The count of this clone is one. V and J are TRBV5-1 and TRBJ2-7, with 13 bases lining up with TRBD2. CDR3 length: 15 amino acids. The germline V gene has CDR1 SGHRS and CDR2 YFSETQ. V lost 4 bases to trimming and J lost 6 bases; unmatched junction nucleotides: 7. The DNA of the CDR3 is TGCGCCAGCAGCCCCGGACTAGCGGGAGTGGTCGAGCAGTACTTC. It encodes CASSPGLAGVVEQYF.

This clone was recorded once. The V gene is TRBV4-1, the J gene TRBJ1-5, with D possibly being TRBD1 (5 bases). Trimming shortened V by 0 bases and J by 4 bases, and 19 bases separated the two germline ends. Germline loops: CDR1 MGHRA, CDR2 YSYEKL. There are 18 residues in the CDR3. The CDR3 protein is CASSQEGGRDPLNQPQHF. The CDR3 DNA is TGCGCCAGCAGCCAAGAGGGGGGGAGGGACCCCTTGAATCAGCCCCAGCATTTT.

The chain employs TRBV6-1 and TRBJ2-7; D call uncertain. The CDR3 loop spans 13 amino acids. Per the germline V gene, CDR1 is MNHNS and CDR2 is SASEGT. The V gene lost 6 bases and the J gene lost 2 bases, with 11 bases spanning the gap. The CDR3 spells CASSLGVAYEQYF. CDR3 sequence (DNA): TGTGCCAGCAGCCTTGGGGTCGCCTACGAGCAGTACTTC.

The chain links TRBV5-8 to TRBJ2-7, with TRBD1 matching 8 bases. The CDR3 extends over 13 amino acids. Germline CDR1 is SGHTS and CDR2 is YDEGEE. After removal of 3 bases from V and 3 bases from J, the junction contained 2 bases not matched to a gene. This CDR3 is CASSSDRGYEQYF. In DNA, the CDR3 is TGTGCCAGCAGCTCAGACAGGGGCTACGAGCAGTACTTC.

This clone is a singleton in its sample. This rearrangement joins TRBV29-1 to TRBJ2-7, with TRBD1 matching 10 bases. With 1 base clipped from V and 4 bases from J, the junction kept 13 bases outside the gene matches. The CDR3 consists of 17 residues. Germline CDR1 is SQVTM and CDR2 is ANQGSEA. The CDR3 loop is CSVEGGGQGPYPYEQYF. CDR3 nucleotide sequence: TGCAGCGTTGAAGGAGGGGGACAGGGGCCCTACCCTTACGAGCAGTACTTC.

The chain is built from TRBV18 and TRBJ2-5, with 14 bases that match TRBD2. The V segment lost 3 bases and the J segment 7 bases; nucleotides outside the gene matches: 1. CDR1 KGHSH and CDR2 LQKENI come from the germline V gene. This CDR3 is 14 amino acids long. CDR3 in amino acids: CASSPGLAGGTQYF. In DNA, the CDR3 is TGTGCCAGCTCACCCGGACTAGCGGGAGGGACCCAGTACTTC.

The chain uses TRBV18 and TRBJ2-5, with D maybe TRBD2 (5 bases). Germline-derived CDR1 and CDR2 are KGHSH and LQKENI. Trimming left V 8 bases short and J 2 bases short, with 18 bases between. CDR3 length: 15 amino acids. CDR3 coding DNA: TGTGCCAGCCACGTACGGGGAGTGGAGCAAGAGACCCAGTACTTC. Translation gives CASHVRGVEQETQYF. Full variable domain (remainder filled in from reference TRBV18 and TRBJ2-5): NAGVMQNPRHLVRRRGQEARLRCSPMKGHSHVYWYRQLPEEGLKFMVYLQKENIIDESGMPKERFSAEFPKEGPSILRIQQVVRGDSAAYFCASHVRGVEQETQYFGPGTRLLVL.

The rearrangement uses TRBV21-1 and TRBJ2-1; the D segment call TRBD1 is taken from the table without a DNA check. TRBV21-1 is noted as a pseudogene. The CDR3 is made up of 14 amino acids. For the CDR3, the DNA is TGTGCCAGCAGCAGGGACAGTTCCTACAATGAGCAGTTCTTC. This sequence encodes CASSRDSSYNEQFF.

V usage is TRBV30 and J usage is TRBJ2-7; D is possibly TRBD2 (5 bases). With 3 bases removed from V and 3 bases from J, the gap between germline ends came to 15 bases. The CDR3 has 14 amino acids. Germline-derived CDR1 and CDR2 are GTSNPN and SVGIG (reference sequence). The CDR3 is CAWSLLGSRYEQYF. In DNA form, the CDR3 reads TGTGCCTGGAGCCTTCTGGGGAGTCGCTACGAGCAGTACTTC.

The rearrangement joins TRBV6-1 to TRBJ1-2; 7 bases align to TRBD1. The germline gives CDR1 MNHNS, CDR2 SASEGT. The CDR3 is 15 amino acids. The V gene end was trimmed by 0 bases and the J gene end by 3 bases; junction bases not matched to a gene: 4. In DNA form, the CDR3 reads TGTGCCAGCAGTGAAGCTCCACAGGGGTACTATGGCTACACCTTC. This gives the protein CASSEAPQGYYGYTF.

V and J are TRBV30 and TRBJ2-6; D unclear. This CDR3 is built from 16 residues. The germline V and J ends were trimmed by 2 bases and 0 bases, with 11 bases remaining between them. CDR1 is GTSNPN and CDR2 is SVGIG in the germline V gene (reference sequence). Here the CDR3 reads CAWSSTGASGANVLTF. The CDR3 DNA sequence: TGTGCCTGGAGTTCGACCGGAGCCTCTGGGGCCAACGTCCTGACTTTC.

This clone was recorded once. As DNA, the CDR3 is TGTGCCAGCAGTGAAGAACACAGGGGGCGCGGAGGTCAGCCCCAGCATTTT. This translates into CASSEEHRGRGGQPQHF. This rearrangement joins TRBV2 to TRBJ1-5, with TRBD1 identical over 9 bases. Germline V CDR1 and CDR2: SNHLY, FYNNEI. The CDR3 consists of 17 residues. Trimming at V came to 1 base and at J to 6 bases, leaving 10 bases not matched to a gene.

The chain employs TRBV19 and TRBJ2-5, with a possible D match to TRBD2 (5 bases). Germline assignment: CDR1 LNHDA and CDR2 SQIVND (reference sequence). This CDR3 comprises 13 residues. V was clipped by 5 bases and J by 2 bases, with 9 bases between them. The chain's CDR3 is CASSRGQQETQYF. As DNA, the CDR3 is TGTGCCAGTAGTCGGGGTCAACAAGAGACCCAGTACTTC.

Comments on this clone: Within the sample, other DNA sequences also encode this same CDR3. CDR3 protein: CASSVGLAGTDTQYF. The CDR3 DNA reads TGTGCCAGCAGCGTGGGACTAGCGGGCACAGATACGCAGTATTTT. The chain carries TRBV9 and TRBJ2-3; TRBD2 matches 11 bases. The length of the CDR3 is 15 residues. Unmatched junction bases numbered 0, after V lost 2 bases and J lost 1 base. Per germline, CDR1 SGDLS and CDR2 YYNGEE.